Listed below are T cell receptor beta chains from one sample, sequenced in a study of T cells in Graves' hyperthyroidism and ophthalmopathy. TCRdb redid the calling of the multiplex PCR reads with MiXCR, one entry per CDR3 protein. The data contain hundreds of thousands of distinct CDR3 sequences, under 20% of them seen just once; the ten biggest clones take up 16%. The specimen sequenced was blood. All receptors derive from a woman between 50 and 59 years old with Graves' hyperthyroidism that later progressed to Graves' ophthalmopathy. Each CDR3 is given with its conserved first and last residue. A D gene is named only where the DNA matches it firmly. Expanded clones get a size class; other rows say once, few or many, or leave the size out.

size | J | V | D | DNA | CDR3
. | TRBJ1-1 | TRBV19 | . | TGTGCCAGTATAGGTCGGGAGTGGGACACTGAAGCTTTCTTT | CASIGREWDTEAFF
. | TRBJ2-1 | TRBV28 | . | TGTGCCAGCACGCGGGCGAGGAATGAGCAGTTCTTC | CASTRARNEQFF
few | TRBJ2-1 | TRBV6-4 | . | TGTGCCAGCAGTGACCTTGCTAGTAGTTGTCGTTACAATGAGCAGTTCTTC | CASSDLASSCRYNEQFF
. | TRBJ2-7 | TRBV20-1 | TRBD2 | TGCAGTGCTAGGCGTGTGAGCGGGGGGGCCGGTGAGCAGTACTTC | CSARRVSGGAGEQYF
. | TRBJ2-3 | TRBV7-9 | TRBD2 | TGTGCCAGCAGTTTTACTAGCGGGGGGGGTGATACGCAGTATTTT | CASSFTSGGGDTQYF
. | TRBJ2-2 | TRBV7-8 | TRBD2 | TGTGCCAGCAGCTTAGCGCGGGGGTACACCGGGGAGCTGCTTTTT | CASSLARGYTGELLF
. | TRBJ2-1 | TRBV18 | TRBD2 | TGTGCCAGCTCACCGAGGGAATCTAGCGGATACAATGAGCAGTTCTTC | CASSPRESSGYNEQFF
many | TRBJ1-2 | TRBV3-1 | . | TGTGCCAGCAGCCAAGGGGCCTACTATGGCTACACCTTC | CASSQGAYYGYTF
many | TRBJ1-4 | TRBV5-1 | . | TGCGCCAGCAGCTTGAACAGCGCTAATGAAAAACTGTTTTTT | CASSLNSANEKLFF
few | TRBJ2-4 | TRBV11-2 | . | TGTGCCAGCGGGCGTGTTTTAGGCAAAAACATTCAGTACTTC | CASGRVLGKNIQYF
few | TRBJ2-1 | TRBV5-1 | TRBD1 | TGCGCCAGCCGCAGGCGGACAGGACCCACAGACAATGAGCAGTTCTTC | CASRRRTGPTDNEQFF
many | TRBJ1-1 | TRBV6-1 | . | TGTGCCAGCAGTGGACATATGAACACTGAAGCTTTCTTT | CASSGHMNTEAFF
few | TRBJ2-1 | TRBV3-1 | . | TGTGCCAGCAGCCAAGGCAGGGCATCCTACAATGAGCAGTTCTTC | CASSQGRASYNEQFF
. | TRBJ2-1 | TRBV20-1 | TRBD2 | TGCAGTGCTAGAGAGCTAGCGGGCGAGTACAATGAGCAGTTCTTC | CSARELAGEYNEQFF
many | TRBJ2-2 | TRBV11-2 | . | TGTGCCAGCACCCTCGGGTTTTGGCCCTCCGGGGAGCTGTTTTTT | CASTLGFWPSGELFF
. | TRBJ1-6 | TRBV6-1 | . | TGTGCCAGCAGTGAATTGGGGAGCTCCTATAATTCACCCCTCCACTTT | CASSELGSSYNSPLHF
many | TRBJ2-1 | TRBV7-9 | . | TGTGCCAGCAGCGAAACTGGTACTTTCAATGAGCAGTTCTTC | CASSETGTFNEQFF
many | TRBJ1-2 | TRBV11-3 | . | TGTGCCAGCAGGGGACGGAACTATGGCTACACCTTC | CASRGRNYGYTF
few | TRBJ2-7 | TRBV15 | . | TGTGCCACCAGCAAAGATAACAGGGGGGGTTTCGGAATGGACGAGCAGTACTTC | CATSKDNRGGFGMDEQYF
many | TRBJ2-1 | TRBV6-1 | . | TGTGCCAGCAGCGATCCACAGGGATCCTACAATGAGCAGTTCTTC | CASSDPQGSYNEQFF
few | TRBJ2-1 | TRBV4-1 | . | TGCGCCAGCAGCCAAGAGGGAGTCAATGAGCAGTTCTTC | CASSQEGVNEQFF
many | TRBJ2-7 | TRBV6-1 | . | TGTGCCAGCGGGAGGCGCAGTCATTTCTCCTACGAGCAGTACTTC | CASGRRSHFSYEQYF
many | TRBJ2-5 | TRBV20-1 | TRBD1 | TGCAGTGCTCTGGACAGGGCCCAAGAGACCCAGTACTTC | CSALDRAQETQYF
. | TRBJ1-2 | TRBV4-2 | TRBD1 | TGTGCCAGCAGCCAAGAAGGACAGGCAAACTATGGCTACACCTTC | CASSQEGQANYGYTF
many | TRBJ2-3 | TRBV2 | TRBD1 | TGTGCCAGCAGTAACCTACAGGGGGGCACAGATACGCAGTATTTT | CASSNLQGGTDTQYF
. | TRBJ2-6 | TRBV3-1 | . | TGTGCCAGCAGCATGGGGGGGCCTGGGGCCAACGTCCTGACTTTC | CASSMGGPGANVLTF
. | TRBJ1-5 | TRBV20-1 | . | TGCAGTGCTAGCAGTACTGGACAGATTTCATTCAGCAATCAGCCCCAGCATTTT | CSASSTGQISFSNQPQHF
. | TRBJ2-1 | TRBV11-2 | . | TGTGCCAGCAGCCAGACTGACATCTCCTACAATGAGCAGTTCTTC | CASSQTDISYNEQFF
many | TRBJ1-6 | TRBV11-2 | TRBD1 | TGTGCCAGCAGCTTAGGGGACAGGGCATCCCTCCACTTT | CASSLGDRASLHF
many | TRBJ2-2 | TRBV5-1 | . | TGCGCCAGCAGCATCACGCGGGACAGACATACCGGGGAGCTGTTTTTT | CASSITRDRHTGELFF
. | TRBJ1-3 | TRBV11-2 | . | TGTGCCAGCAGCTTAAGGAGGGTCTCTGGAAACACCATATATTTT | CASSLRRVSGNTIYF
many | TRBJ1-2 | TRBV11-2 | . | TGTGCCAGCAGCTTCAGTCGAGCAGGCACCTATGGCTACACCTTC | CASSFSRAGTYGYTF
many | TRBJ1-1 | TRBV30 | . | TGTGCCTGGAGCGAAGGGGGGCTCGATGCTTTCTTT | CAWSEGGLDAFF
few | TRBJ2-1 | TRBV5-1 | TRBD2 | TGCGCCAGCAGCTTAGGCGGGGGGGCCTTCCGGGTCGATGAGCAGTTCTTC | CASSLGGGAFRVDEQFF
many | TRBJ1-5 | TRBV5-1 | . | TGTGCCAGCAGCCTTGAAGCTAATCAGCCCCAGCATTTT | CASSLEANQPQHF
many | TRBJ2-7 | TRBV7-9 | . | TGTGCCAGCAGCCCCACCCTTGACAGCCGCCTCGAGCAGTACTTC | CASSPTLDSRLEQYF
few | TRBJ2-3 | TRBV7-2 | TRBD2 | TGTGCCAGCAGCCAACCGGGACTAGCGGGGGACATCACAGATACGCAGTATTTT | CASSQPGLAGDITDTQYF
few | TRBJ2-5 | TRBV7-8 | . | TGTGCCAGCAGTTCGCGGACCTGGGAGGAGACCCAGTACTTC | CASSSRTWEETQYF
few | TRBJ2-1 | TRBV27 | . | TGTGCCAGCAGTTTATCTGGGGACGGACATTACAATGAGCAGTTCTTC | CASSLSGDGHYNEQFF
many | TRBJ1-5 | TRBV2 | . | TGTGCCAGCAGGGGAGAGGGGACGTATAGCAATCAGCCCCAGCATTTT | CASRGEGTYSNQPQHF
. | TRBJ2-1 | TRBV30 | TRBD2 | TGTGCCTGGACTCTCGGGGGGGCCGGCAATGAGCAGTTCTTC | CAWTLGGAGNEQFF
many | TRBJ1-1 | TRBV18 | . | TGTGCCAGCTCACCACCGACCGGTACTGAAGCTTTCTTT | CASSPPTGTEAFF
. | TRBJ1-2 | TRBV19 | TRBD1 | TGTGCCAGTGGATATCCCAGGGGGTCTAACTATGGCTACACCTTC | CASGYPRGSNYGYTF
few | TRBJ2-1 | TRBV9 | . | TGTGCCAGCAGCGTAGGGTTCGGTTTTGACAACTACAATGAGCAGTTCTTC | CASSVGFGFDNYNEQFF
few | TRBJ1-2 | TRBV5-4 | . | TGTGCCAGCAGCTTTTTGGACAGAACTTCCTATGGCTACACCTTC | CASSFLDRTSYGYTF
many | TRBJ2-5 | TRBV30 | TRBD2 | TGTGCCTGGACCTCTCTAGCGGGGAGACAAGAGACCCAGTACTTC | CAWTSLAGRQETQYF
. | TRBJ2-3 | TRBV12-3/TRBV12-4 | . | TGTGCCAGCAGTTTCGGGGGGCCCAGCACAGATACGCAGTATTTT | CASSFGGPSTDTQYF
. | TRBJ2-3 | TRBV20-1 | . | TGCAGTGCTAGAAACGGGGGTGGGTCCTCAGATACGCAGTATTTT | CSARNGGGSSDTQYF
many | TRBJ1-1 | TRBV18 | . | TGTGCCAGCTCACCTGAACTTGAGAGGAACACTGAAGCTTTCTTT | CASSPELERNTEAFF
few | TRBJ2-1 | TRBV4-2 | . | TGTGCCAGCAGCCAAGTAGCAGGGGAAAACTACAATGAGCAGTTCTTC | CASSQVAGENYNEQFF